The 19 T cell receptor beta chains given below trace back to one sample, sequenced in a study of shared clonotypes between healthy human individuals. The assay was immunoSEQ multiplex PCR, and TCRdb's table has in-frame clones only and misses some. Of around 700,000 clones listed, more than 70% are singletons. The sequenced sample was memory CD4+ T cells sorted from blood. Specified subset: CD45RA-negative fraction. The receptor set was obtained from a woman between 25 and 40 years old in good health.

V usage is TRBV10-3 and J usage is TRBJ1-2; 9 bases agree with TRBD1. The CDR3 sequence is 13 residues long. V lost 6 bases and J lost 8; bases outside the gene matches: 7. CDR1 is ENHRY and CDR2 is SYGVKD in the germline V gene. The CDR3 nucleotides read TGTGCCATCAGGGGGGACAGGGACGAGGGCTACACCTTC. It specifies CAIRGDRDEGYTF.

The gene calls are TRBV5-4 and TRBJ2-1; 13 positions match TRBD2. Germline V gene data show CDR1 as SGHNT and CDR2 as YYREEE (reference sequence). This CDR3 is built from 15 residues. Germline trimming cut 4 bases from V and 9 bases from J; bases unmatched to any gene: 7. The CDR3 sequence: CASSLIGLAGVEQFF. The DNA of the CDR3 is TGTGCCAGCAGCCTTATCGGACTAGCGGGAGTTGAGCAGTTCTTC. The full variable domain, in which reference TRBV5-4 and TRBJ2-1 provide the parts outside the CDR3, is ETGVTQSPTHLIKTRGQQVTLRCSSQSGHNTVSWYQQALGQGPQFIFQYYREEENGRGNFPPRFSGLQFPNYSSELNVNALELDDSALYLCASSLIGLAGVEQFFGPGTRLTVL.

This clone was seen a few times. The J gene is TRBJ2-7, the V gene TRBV28; maybe TRBD1 (6 bases). V was trimmed by 5 bases and J by 4 bases, leaving 15 bases between them. CDR1 is MDHEN and CDR2 is SYDVKM in the germline V gene. This CDR3 is 14 amino acids long. The CDR3 DNA reads as TGTGCCAGCAGTCGGACAGCATGGCTTTACGAGCAGTACTTC. Translated: CASSRTAWLYEQYF.

The chain carries TRBV4-1 and TRBJ2-1; TRBD2 matches 9 bases. Germline loops: CDR1 MGHRA, CDR2 YSYEKL. Germline trimming cut 3 bases from V and 6 bases from J; bases unmatched to any gene: 9. This CDR3 comprises 16 residues. The CDR3 sequence: CASSHVWVSGSNEQFF. CDR3 bases: TGCGCCAGCAGCCACGTCTGGGTTAGCGGGAGCAATGAGCAGTTCTTC.

The chain employs TRBV30 and TRBJ1-5, with D maybe TRBD1 (6 bases). Trimming pared 5 bases from V and 4 bases from J, leaving 15 bases between. CDR3 length: 14 residues. The V gene's germline CDR1 is GTSNPN and CDR2 SVGIG (reference sequence). The CDR3 spells CAWGSNRVNQPQHF. The CDR3 nucleotides are TGTGCCTGGGGGTCAAACAGGGTTAATCAGCCCCAGCATTTT.

The chain links TRBV18 to TRBJ1-2; 7 nucleotides line up with TRBD1. Trimming took 1 base from V and 2 from J; bases not matched to a gene: 10. The V gene's germline CDR1 is KGHSH and CDR2 LQKENI. The CDR3 has 17 residues. This CDR3 is CASSPRAGGDTNYGYTF. CDR3 DNA: TGTGCCAGCTCACCACGAGCAGGGGGGGACACCAACTATGGCTACACCTTC.

V is TRBV28 and J is TRBJ1-2; D is perhaps TRBD1 (5 bases). V was pared by 5 bases and J by 6 bases, with 16 bases between. This CDR3 comprises 14 residues. Germline V gives CDR1 MDHEN, CDR2 SYDVKM. The CDR3 loop reads CASSVGTVQNGYTF. CDR3 sequence (DNA): TGTGCCAGCAGTGTCGGGACGGTCCAGAATGGCTACACCTTC.

The chain is built from TRBV7-2 and TRBJ1-2, with D maybe TRBD1 (5 bases). Germline CDR1 and CDR2: SGHTA and FQGNSA. This CDR3 is 14 amino acids long. Trimming took off 1 base at V and 8 bases at J, with 14 bases between the two ends. The CDR3: CASSLGLGTRGYTF. DNA of the CDR3: TGTGCCAGCAGCTTAGGGTTAGGGACTCGGGGCTACACCTTC.

Points on this clone: Other DNA sequences within the sample encode an identical CDR3. The chain carries TRBV5-1 and TRBJ1-2, with 7 bases identical to TRBD1. Trimming at V came to 4 bases and at J to 4 bases, leaving 4 bases not matched to a gene. This CDR3 spans 13 amino acids. The V gene's germline CDR1 is SGHRS and CDR2 YFSETQ. The DNA of the CDR3 is TGCGCCAGCAGCCGGGACAGTTCCTATGGCTACACCTTC. Its translation is CASSRDSSYGYTF.

The J gene is TRBJ2-4, the V gene TRBV6-1, with 11 bases identical to TRBD2. This CDR3 is built from 16 residues. Germline assignment: CDR1 MNHNS and CDR2 SASEGT. Trimming at V came to 4 bases and at J to 2 bases, leaving 4 bases not matched to a gene. The CDR3 region has the DNA TGTGCCAGCAGTGCTCTAGCGGGAGGATCCAAAAACATTCAGTACTTC. Translation gives CASSALAGGSKNIQYF.

The genes are TRBV28 and TRBJ1-2; 7 positions agree with TRBD1. Losses at the gene ends were 4 bases for V and 1 base for J; bases not matched to a gene: 6. CDR3 length equals 15 residues. Germline CDR1 MDHEN, CDR2 SYDVKM. The CDR3 sequence: CASSYPSGGNYGYTF. Here the CDR3 DNA reads TGTGCCAGCAGTTACCCGTCAGGGGGTAACTATGGCTACACCTTC.

This clone occurred a few times. CDR3 bases: TGTGCCAGCAGGAGGACAGAGACCTCCTACGAGCAGTACTTC. It is translated as CASRRTETSYEQYF. The chain joins TRBV2 to TRBJ2-7; D might be TRBD1 (6 bases). CDR1 is SNHLY and CDR2 is FYNNEI in the germline V gene. The CDR3 is made up of 14 amino acids. V lost 6 bases and J 0 bases, leaving 12 bases between the germline ends.

This chain joins TRBV7-8 and TRBJ2-2; tentative D call: TRBD1 (6 bases). The CDR3 has 14 residues. Trimming removed 11 bases from V and 1 base from J, with 14 bases in between. Germline assignment: CDR1 SGHVS and CDR2 FQNEAQ. The CDR3 loop reads CAGGHPLNTGELFF. The CDR3 nucleotides read TGTGCCGGGGGACACCCCTTGAACACCGGGGAGCTGTTTTTT.

The CDR3 region is CASSDPGTGGYEQYF. In DNA form, the CDR3 reads TGTGCCAGTAGCGATCCCGGGACAGGGGGCTACGAGCAGTACTTC. This chain uses TRBV19 with TRBJ2-7, with 11 bases aligning to TRBD1. The CDR3 totals 15 residues. The V gene end was trimmed by 6 bases and the J gene end by 3 bases; junction bases not matched to a gene: 7. Germline V gene data show CDR1 as LNHDA and CDR2 as SQIVND (reference sequence).

The chain employs TRBV7-3 and TRBJ2-5, with 11 bases lining up with TRBD2. CDR1 and CDR2 from the germline V gene are SGHTA and FQGTGA. Trimming took 2 bases from V and 5 from J; bases not matched to a gene: 7. CDR3 size: 16 residues. CDR3 protein: CASSLVAGGAWETQYF. Written as DNA, the CDR3 is TGTGCCAGCAGCTTAGTAGCGGGAGGGGCATGGGAGACCCAGTACTTC.

This clone is a singleton in its sample. This chain joins TRBV5-1 and TRBJ2-1, with 10 bases aligning to TRBD2. The CDR3 loop spans 14 amino acids. Germline CDR1 and CDR2: SGHRS and YFSETQ. The V gene end was trimmed by 6 bases and the J gene end by 4 bases; junction bases not matched to a gene: 4. CDR3 in amino acids: CASTVAGGYNEQFF. The CDR3 coding sequence is TGCGCCAGCACCGTAGCGGGAGGATACAATGAGCAGTTCTTC.

J is TRBJ2-1 and V is TRBV19; 9 nucleotides match TRBD2. CDR1 is LNHDA and CDR2 is SQIVND in the germline V gene (reference sequence). This CDR3 has 15 residues. Trimming cost V 4 bases and J 9 bases; bases outside gene matches: 10. CDR3 loop: CASSRPGLAFGEQFF. CDR3 DNA sequence: TGTGCCAGTAGTAGACCGGGACTAGCTTTCGGTGAGCAGTTCTTC.

This sequence joins TRBV9 and TRBJ2-1, with TRBD1 identical over 7 bases. Germline CDR1 reads SGDLS; CDR2 reads YYNGEE. This CDR3 has 15 residues. With V trimmed by 0 bases and J by 6 bases, 6 bases remained unmatched. In DNA form, the CDR3 reads TGTGCCAGCAGCGTAGTGGGAAAGGGGGCCAATGAGCAGTTCTTC. Protein sequence: CASSVVGKGANEQFF.

The chain employs TRBV18 and TRBJ2-6; TRBD2 is a possible D gene (7 bases). The germline CDR1 and CDR2 sequences are KGHSH and LQKENI. Between the trimmed V and J ends, which lost 0 bases and 2 bases, there was a span of 14 bases. The CDR3 is 18 residues long. In DNA form, the CDR3 reads TGTGCCAGCTCACCACCCCGGGGGGCACCGGCTGGGGCCAACGTCCTGACTTTC. Translated: CASSPPRGAPAGANVLTF.